This T cell receptor (beta chain) was captured in a study of tumor and adjacent non-tumor tissue in lung cancer. Study-level background: There were around 11 adenocarcinoma, a couple of squamous cell carcinoma and 1 small cell lung cancer cases. Study observations and caveats: Higher tumor TCR diversity was associated with shorter survival. Tumor tissue had significantly higher TCR diversity than normal lung.

Germline CDR1 and CDR2: SEHNR and FQNEAQ (reference sequence). The CDR3 spans 14 residues. TCRbeta libraries were built with three rounds of nested PCR, modified from ARM-PCR. MiXCR, applied by TCRdb to the multiplex PCR reads, yields one record per CDR3 protein. Of 60,000 to 85,000 distinct CDR3 sequences in the sample, 76% were seen once. This sample's RNA came from whole unsorted tissue. Distant lung tissue was collected more than 3 cm away from the tumor edge. Note on this clonotype: Its antigen is unidentified. The germline gene is not matched at one end of the junction; a read error may be the cause.

This sequence joins TRBV7-9 and TRBJ2-7, with D possibly matching TRBD1 (7 bases). Sequenced sample: distant non-tumor lung tissue. This TCR was sampled from a man between 65 and 85 years old with non-small cell lung cancer. The CDR3 sequence is CASSLDSRGDEHYF. In nucleotides, the CDR3 is TGTGCCAGCAGCTTAGATTCCAGGGGGGACGAGCATTACTTC.